These 32 T cell receptor beta chains originate from one sample sequenced in a study of CD8+ T cells in alopecia areata. Extracted from the samples, RNA was reverse transcribed into cDNA to serve as the sequencing template. Sequencing was performed with immunoSEQ multiplex PCR; in TCRdb, only in-frame clones are kept and a portion is missing. The sample includes about 150,000 clones, over 45% of them seen just once. Material: CD4+ T cells sorted from blood. The receptor source for this set is a human donor with alopecia areata.

The chain combines TRBV29-1 with TRBJ2-3; no clear D gene. The CDR3 length is 14 residues. V shed 3 bases and J shed 0 bases, with 10 bases lying between them. Germline-derived CDR1 and CDR2 are SQVTM and ANQGSEA. The CDR3 bases are TGCAGCGTTGAGAACAAGGGAAGCACAGATACGCAGTATTTT. Translation: CSVENKGSTDTQYF.

This clone was seen more than once but under ten times. The genes are TRBV29-1 and TRBJ2-5; the D is unclear. This CDR3 contains 13 residues. Germline loops: CDR1 SQVTM, CDR2 ANQGSEA. The germline V and J ends were trimmed by 8 bases and 4 bases, with 17 bases remaining between them. The CDR3: CSTPSGATETQYF. The CDR3 bases are TGCAGCACCCCGTCCGGCGCCACAGAGACCCAGTACTTC. Combining the CDR3 with reference TRBV29-1 and TRBJ2-5 gives the whole variable domain SAVISQKPSRDICQRGTSLTIQCQVDSQVTMMFWYRQQPGQSLTLIATANQGSEATYESGFVIDKFPISRPNLTFSTLTVSNMSPEDSSIYLCSTPSGATETQYFGPGTRLLVL.

CDR3 loop: CSVRTNEKLFF. The DNA of the CDR3 is TGCAGTGTCCGCACTAATGAAAAACTGTTTTTT. V and J are TRBV20-1 and TRBJ1-4; D ambiguous. CDR3 length equals 11 residues. V was trimmed by 7 bases and J by 2 bases, leaving 5 bases between them. CDR1 is DFQATT and CDR2 is SNEGSKA in the germline V gene (reference sequence).

The chain uses TRBV30 and TRBJ1-1; possibly TRBD1 for D (5 bases). This CDR3 has 12 residues. Germline-derived CDR1 and CDR2 are GTSNPN and SVGIG (reference sequence). With 4 bases removed from V and 6 bases from J, the gap between germline ends came to 12 bases. CDR3 sequence: CAWNWGDAEAFF. The CDR3 coding sequence is TGTGCCTGGAATTGGGGGGACGCTGAAGCTTTCTTT.

This clone has only a few counts. Other DNA sequences from this sample encode an identical CDR3 as well. The chain carries TRBV29-1 and TRBJ1-2, with no clear D. Germline V gene sequence: CDR1 SQVTM, CDR2 ANQGSEA. This CDR3 has 10 amino acids. V lost 4 bases and J lost 6, with 6 bases in between. The DNA for the CDR3 is TGCAGCGTTGGGGGAGATGGCTACACCTTC. Protein product: CSVGGDGYTF.

This sequence joins TRBV27 and TRBJ2-1; the D gene is possibly TRBD1 (6 bases). CDR1 is MNHEY and CDR2 is SMNVEV in the germline V gene (reference sequence). The CDR3 covers 15 residues. The V gene lost 2 bases and the J gene lost 7 bases, with 15 bases spanning the gap. CDR3 loop: CASSLTGYPSNEQFF. The DNA of the CDR3 is TGTGCCAGCAGTTTAACAGGGTATCCCTCTAATGAGCAGTTCTTC.

This sequence joins TRBV4-1 and TRBJ1-1; D is uncertain. Germline values: CDR1 MGHRA, CDR2 YSYEKL. There are 15 residues in the CDR3. Trimming cost V 0 bases and J 6 bases, with 14 bases left between them. The CDR3 spells CASSQDPGLVAEAFF. CDR3 nucleotides: TGCGCCAGCAGCCAAGATCCGGGTTTGGTGGCTGAAGCTTTCTTT.

As DNA, the CDR3 is TGTGCCAGCAGCTTAGGAATTGGGACAGGGAACAATGAGCAGTTCTTC. The encoded protein is CASSLGIGTGNNEQFF. The rearrangement links TRBV11-3 to TRBJ2-1; 9 bases align to TRBD1. V shed 1 base, J shed 5 bases, and the junction held 6 bases outside the gene matches. Germline assignment: CDR1 SGHNT and CDR2 YENEEA. The CDR3 sequence is 16 residues long.

The chain carries TRBV30 and TRBJ2-3; D remains ambiguous. Per the germline V gene, CDR1 is GTSNPN and CDR2 is SVGIG (reference sequence). The CDR3 is made up of 13 amino acids. Trimming took 3 bases from V and 1 from J, leaving 8 bases between them. CDR3 nucleotide sequence: TGTGCCTGGAGGGGTTACGGCACAGATACGCAGTATTTT. This translates into CAWRGYGTDTQYF.

V is TRBV5-1 and J is TRBJ2-1; D may be TRBD1 (8 bases). The CDR3 covers 15 residues. Germline V gives CDR1 SGHRS, CDR2 YFSETQ. The V end lost 4 bases, the J end lost 7 bases, and 18 bases lay between the germline ends. Here the CDR3 reads CASSRSDRGGNEQFF. CDR3 DNA sequence: TGCGCCAGCAGCCGTAGCGACAGGGGAGGGAATGAGCAGTTCTTC.

J is TRBJ1-2 and V is TRBV28; D gene uncertain. CDR3 length: 14 residues. Germline V gene sequence: CDR1 MDHEN, CDR2 SYDVKM. V was cut by 10 bases and J by 4 bases, with 19 bases left in between. The CDR3 DNA follows: TGTGCCACCCTAAGGGCGGAAAAGGGCTATGGCTACACCTTC. It codes for CATLRAEKGYGYTF.

The V call is TRBV6-1, the J call TRBJ2-2; no reliable D call. The CDR3 loop spans 19 amino acids. CDR1 is MNHNS, CDR2 SASEGT, per germline. V was pared by 3 bases and J by 1 base, with 21 bases between. The CDR3 is CASSDFAVLAALNTGELFF. The CDR3 bases are TGTGCCAGCAGTGATTTCGCGGTTTTGGCGGCATTGAACACCGGGGAGCTGTTTTTT.

Remarks on this clone: A read error may produce the germline difference seen at one junction end. The chain combines TRBV30 with TRBJ1-2, with 9 bases fitting TRBD1. Germline lookup yields CDR1 GTSNPN and CDR2 SVGIG (reference sequence). CDR3 length equals 13 residues. The CDR3 bases are TGTGCCTGGAGTGGACAGGCGGGACAGGGAAATTGTTTC. Its protein product is CAWSGQAGQGNCF.

This clone was detected a few times. The V call is TRBV5-1, the J call TRBJ2-1; TRBD2 might be the D (5 bases). This CDR3 is built from 15 residues. CDR1 SGHRS and CDR2 YFSETQ come from the germline V gene. V lost 0 bases, J lost 5 bases, and 12 bases lay in between. CDR3 DNA sequence: TGCGCCAGCAGCTTGGCCGGTGTCGGGGACAATGAGCAGTTCTTC. Translated, it gives CASSLAGVGDNEQFF.

This clone was observed a few times. The V call is TRBV29-1, the J call TRBJ2-1; tentatively, D is TRBD2 (5 bases). The germline gives CDR1 SQVTM, CDR2 ANQGSEA. CDR3 size: 12 residues. The germline V and J ends were trimmed by 3 bases and 7 bases, with 10 bases remaining between them. The CDR3 protein is CSVESRGNEQFF. The CDR3, as DNA: TGCAGCGTTGAGAGTCGCGGGAATGAGCAGTTCTTC.

The chain carries TRBV5-1 and TRBJ2-5; D is unclear. The length of the CDR3 is 15 residues. Trimming pared 4 bases from V and 5 bases from J, leaving 18 bases between. Germline V lookup: CDR1 SGHRS, CDR2 YFSETQ. This CDR3 reads CASSHGTQVGETQYF. CDR3 DNA sequence: TGCGCCAGCAGCCACGGTACCCAGGTCGGCGAGACCCAGTACTTC. The whole variable domain, filled in from reference TRBV5-1 and TRBJ2-5, reads KAGVTQTPRYLIKTRGQQVTLSCSPISGHRSVSWYQQTPGQGLQFLFEYFSETQRNKGNFPGRFSGRQFSNSRSEMNVSTLELGDSALYLCASSHGTQVGETQYFGPGTRLLVL.

V gene TRBV19 combines with J gene TRBJ2-3; D is unresolved. The ends were cut back, 3 bases at V and 4 bases at J, with 14 bases in the middle. This CDR3 region has 15 residues. CDR1 and CDR2 from the germline V gene are LNHDA and SQIVND (reference sequence). This chain's CDR3 is CASSIAFGSADTQYF. CDR3 sequence (DNA): TGTGCCAGTAGTATCGCCTTTGGCAGTGCAGATACGCAGTATTTT. The full variable domain, with the rest looked up from reference TRBV19 and TRBJ2-3, is DGGITQSPKYLFRKEGQNVTLSCEQNLNHDAMYWYRQDPGQGLRLIYYSQIVNDFQKGDIAEGYSVSREKKESFPLTVTSAQKNPTAFYLCASSIAFGSADTQYFGPGTRLTVL.

The sample holds a few counts of this clone. The V call is TRBV18, the J call TRBJ1-1; D is ambiguous. V was shortened by 3 bases and J by 0 bases, with 5 bases between the two germline ends. CDR1 is KGHSH and CDR2 is LQKENI in the germline V gene. This CDR3 region has 13 residues. CDR3 sequence (DNA): TGTGCCAGCTCACCTTTAATGAACACTGAAGCTTTCTTT. Translated, it gives CASSPLMNTEAFF.

This rearrangement joins TRBV29-1 to TRBJ1-2; 7 bases line up with TRBD1. Germline CDR1 and CDR2: SQVTM and ANQGSEA. This CDR3 spans 14 amino acids. Trimming removed 3 bases from V and 2 bases from J; junction bases left unmatched: 6. The CDR3 is CSVDTPTGNYGYTF. The CDR3 nucleotides are TGCAGCGTTGATACCCCGACAGGGAACTATGGCTACACCTTC. The complete variable domain, with remaining parts taken from reference TRBV29-1 and TRBJ1-2, reads SAVISQKPSRDICQRGTSLTIQCQVDSQVTMMFWYRQQPGQSLTLIATANQGSEATYESGFVIDKFPISRPNLTFSTLTVSNMSPEDSSIYLCSVDTPTGNYGYTFGSGTRLTVV.

The CDR3 sequence is CASSLGSGGTDTQYF. The DNA for the CDR3 is TGCGCCAGCAGCTTGGGTAGCGGGGGCACAGATACGCAGTATTTT. This chain joins TRBV5-1 and TRBJ2-3; 8 nucleotides agree with TRBD2. This CDR3 has 15 residues. J lost 1 base, V lost 0 bases, and 1 base had no gene match. Germline V gene sequence: CDR1 SGHRS, CDR2 YFSETQ. Complete variable domain (other parts from reference TRBV5-1 and TRBJ2-3): KAGVTQTPRYLIKTRGQQVTLSCSPISGHRSVSWYQQTPGQGLQFLFEYFSETQRNKGNFPGRFSGRQFSNSRSEMNVSTLELGDSALYLCASSLGSGGTDTQYFGPGTRLTVL.

The chain carries TRBV10-3 and TRBJ2-6, with D maybe TRBD1 (5 bases). V lost 5 bases and J 3 bases, leaving 14 bases between the germline ends. CDR1 is ENHRY, CDR2 SYGVKD, per germline. There are 16 residues in the CDR3. The CDR3 spells CAISPLRQSGANVLTF. CDR3 bases: TGTGCCATCAGTCCCTTACGACAGAGTGGGGCCAACGTCCTGACTTTC.

This clone was counted between two and nine times. V usage is TRBV29-1 and J usage is TRBJ1-3, with D maybe TRBD1 (5 bases). V was trimmed by 6 bases and J by 3 bases, leaving 6 bases between them. Germline CDR1 reads SQVTM; CDR2 reads ANQGSEA. The CDR3 runs 11 residues. The CDR3 sequence: CSVGLGNTIYF. The CDR3 DNA reads TGCAGCGTGGGGCTTGGAAACACCATATATTTT.

This chain links TRBV4-1 with TRBJ2-1, with TRBD2 matching 13 bases. Germline V gives CDR1 MGHRA, CDR2 YSYEKL. J was trimmed by 4 bases and V by 1 base; bases with no gene match: 7. This CDR3 has 18 residues. CDR3 coding DNA: TGCGCCAGCAGCCAAGCACTAGCGGGAGGGCCCACATACAATGAGCAGTTCTTC. Its translation: CASSQALAGGPTYNEQFF.

V gene TRBV30 combines with J gene TRBJ2-7, with D perhaps being TRBD1 or TRBD2 (5 bases each). CDR3 size: 12 residues. Trimming removed 3 bases at V and 4 bases at J, with 10 bases between. Germline CDR1 and CDR2: GTSNPN and SVGIG (reference sequence). CDR3 residues: CAWSRDVYEQYF. CDR3 sequence (DNA): TGTGCCTGGAGCCGGGACGTTTACGAGCAGTACTTC.

This chain connects TRBV27 to TRBJ2-7; tentative D call: TRBD1 (5 bases). The CDR3 contains 13 residues. Germline loops: CDR1 MNHEY, CDR2 SMNVEV (reference sequence). V lost 6 bases and J 3 bases, leaving 12 bases between the germline ends. The CDR3 protein is CASSPDRFYEQYF. The CDR3 coding sequence is TGTGCCAGCAGCCCAGACAGATTCTACGAGCAGTACTTC.

This sequence joins TRBV30 and TRBJ2-7, with TRBD2 matching 8 bases. The CDR3 totals 11 residues. V trimming: 1 base; J trimming: 12 bases; junction bases outside the gene matches: 5. CDR1 is GTSNPN and CDR2 is SVGIG in the germline V gene (reference sequence). The CDR3 loop reads CAWSEAGGAYF. The DNA for the CDR3 is TGTGCCTGGAGTGAGGCGGGGGGCGCGTACTTC.

This chain connects TRBV30 to TRBJ1-1; possible D gene TRBD1, 6 bases. Between the trimmed V and J ends, which lost 5 bases and 11 bases, there was a span of 21 bases. The CDR3 contains 13 residues. Germline V gene sequence: CDR1 GTSNPN, CDR2 SVGIG (reference sequence). Here the CDR3 reads CAWGRTGASMAFF. CDR3 nucleotides: TGTGCCTGGGGTCGGACGGGGGCGTCGATGGCTTTCTTT.

V usage is TRBV27 and J usage is TRBJ1-2, with TRBD1 matching 8 bases. V lost 2 bases, J lost 3 bases, and 2 bases stayed unmatched. The CDR3 consists of 14 residues. Germline assignment: CDR1 MNHEY and CDR2 SMNVEV (reference sequence). CDR3 residues: CASSLQGAHYGYTF. CDR3 DNA: TGTGCCAGCAGTTTACAGGGGGCACACTATGGCTACACCTTC.

The sample holds one count of this clone. The chain is built from TRBV27 and TRBJ2-7; 9 bases agree with TRBD1. The CDR3 consists of 14 residues. J gave up 6 bases and V 6 bases, and 9 bases lay outside the gene matches. In germline, CDR1 is MNHEY, CDR2 SMNVEV (reference sequence). The chain's CDR3 is CASRNGQGIGEQYF. The CDR3 DNA is TGTGCCAGCAGAAATGGACAGGGGATTGGCGAGCAGTACTTC.

The gene calls are TRBV6-5 and TRBJ2-1, with unresolved D. The germline gives CDR1 MNHEY, CDR2 SVGAGI. The V gene lost 5 bases and the J gene lost 5 bases, with 10 bases spanning the gap. The CDR3 contains 13 residues. CDR3 in amino acids: CASSHHPNNEQFF. As DNA, the CDR3 is TGTGCCAGCAGTCACCACCCCAACAATGAGCAGTTCTTC.

This clone was seen just once. The chain combines TRBV6-6 with TRBJ2-1; 8 nucleotides line up with TRBD2. From germline, CDR1 is MNHNY and CDR2 SVGAGI (reference sequence). There are 15 residues in the CDR3. With V trimmed by 5 bases and J by 7 bases, 10 bases remained unmatched. The CDR3 sequence is CASSTRAGEGNEQFF. In nucleotides, the CDR3 is TGTGCCAGCAGTACTCGAGCGGGAGAAGGGAATGAGCAGTTCTTC.

There are a few counts of this clone. The rearrangement joins TRBV4-2 to TRBJ2-5; D is possibly TRBD2 (6 bases). The CDR3 contains 14 residues. Trimming cost V 0 bases and J 7 bases, with 12 bases left between them. CDR1 and CDR2 from the germline V gene are LGHNA and YNFKEQ. The CDR3 is CASSQEATSSTQYF. As DNA, the CDR3 is TGTGCCAGCAGCCAAGAGGCTACTAGCTCGACCCAGTACTTC.